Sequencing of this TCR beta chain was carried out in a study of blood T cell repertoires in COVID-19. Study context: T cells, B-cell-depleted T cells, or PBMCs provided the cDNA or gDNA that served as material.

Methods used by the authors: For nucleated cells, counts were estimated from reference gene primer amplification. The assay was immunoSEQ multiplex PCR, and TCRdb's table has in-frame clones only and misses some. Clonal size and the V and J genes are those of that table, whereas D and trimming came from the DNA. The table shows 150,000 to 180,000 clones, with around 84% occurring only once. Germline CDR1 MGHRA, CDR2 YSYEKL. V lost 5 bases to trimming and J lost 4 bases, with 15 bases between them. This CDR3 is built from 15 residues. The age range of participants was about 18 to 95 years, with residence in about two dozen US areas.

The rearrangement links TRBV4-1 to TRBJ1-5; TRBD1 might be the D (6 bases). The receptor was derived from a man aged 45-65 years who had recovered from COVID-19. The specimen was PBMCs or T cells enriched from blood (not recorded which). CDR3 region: CASSVTGTQNQPQHF. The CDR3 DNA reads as TGCGCCAGCAGCGTTACCGGGACACAGAATCAGCCCCAGCATTTT.